This T cell receptor beta chain was sequenced in a study of shared clonotypes between healthy human individuals. V gave up 0 bases and J gave up 7 bases; unmatched junction bases: 7. The CDR3 spans 16 residues. CDR1 and CDR2 from the germline V gene are SGHTA and FQGNSA. Using immunoSEQ multiplex PCR, the repertoire was profiled, and TCRdb retains in-frame clones only, with some absent. The sample gives approximately 1,500,000 clones, 95% to 99% of which show up once; about 0.45% is in the top ten. The sample was naive CD4+ T cells sorted from blood. Subset meaning: CD45RA+ positively selected. The clonotype originates from a man aged 30 to 39 in good health. The chain links TRBV7-2 to TRBJ2-1, with 9 bases lining up with TRBD2. CDR3 sequence (DNA): TGTGCCAGCAGCTTAGCGGCTAGCGGGACTGTTAATGAGCAGTTCTTC. It encodes CASSLAASGTVNEQFF.